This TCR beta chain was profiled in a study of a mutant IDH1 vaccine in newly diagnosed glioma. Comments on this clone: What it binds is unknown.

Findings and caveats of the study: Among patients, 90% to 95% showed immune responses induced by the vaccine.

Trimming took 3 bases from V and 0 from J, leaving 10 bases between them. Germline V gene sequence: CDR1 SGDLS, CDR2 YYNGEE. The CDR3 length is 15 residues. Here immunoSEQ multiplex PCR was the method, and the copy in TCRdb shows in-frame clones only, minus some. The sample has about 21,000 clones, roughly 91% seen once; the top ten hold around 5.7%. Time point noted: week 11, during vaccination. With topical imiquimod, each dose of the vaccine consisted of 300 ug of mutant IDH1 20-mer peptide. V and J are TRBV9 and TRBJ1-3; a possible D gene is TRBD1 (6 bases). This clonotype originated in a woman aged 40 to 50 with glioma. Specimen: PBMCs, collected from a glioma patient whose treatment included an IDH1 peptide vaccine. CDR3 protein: CASSAQGFSGNTIYF. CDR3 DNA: TGTGCCAGCAGCGCACAGGGTTTCTCTGGAAACACCATATATTTT.